This paragraph covers one T cell receptor beta chain sequence. This specimen comes from a study of blood T cell repertoires in COVID-19. Across the whole study: Italy, Spain and the United States were the sources of the convalescent and acute COVID-19 samples.

Sequencing used immunoSEQ multiplex PCR; TCRdb keeps in-frame clones, though not all of them. This sample has 85,000 or so clones, with about four fifths found just once. V lost 5 bases to trimming and J lost 8 bases; unmatched junction nucleotides: 2. This CDR3 comprises 12 residues. From germline, CDR1 is LNHDA and CDR2 SQIVND (reference sequence). This sequence was found in a man older than 75 with acute or convalescent COVID-19. The V and J genes are TRBV19 and TRBJ1-4; 7 bases fit TRBD1. The specimen sequenced was peripheral blood. The CDR3 DNA reads as TGTGCCAGTAGTCAGACAGGGGAAAAACTGTTTTTT. Residues: CASSQTGEKLFF.